Each of the 15 T cell receptor beta chains below was sequenced from the same sample in a study of cytotoxic CD8 clonotypes in ibrutinib-treated CLL. The repertoire was sequenced with immunoSEQ multiplex PCR; TCRdb's copy has only in-frame clones and lacks some. Of about 57,000 clones listed, 56% are singletons. The specimen was PBMCs, collected after 24 months of ibrutinib treatment. The receptors come from a human donor with chronic lymphocytic leukemia.

The chain recombines TRBV10-3 with TRBJ2-7; D ambiguous. Germline CDR1 and CDR2: ENHRY and SYGVKD. V was cut by 8 bases and J by 13 bases, with 24 bases left in between. This CDR3 has 13 amino acids. In DNA, the CDR3 is TGTGCCATCGGACCGTTTCTGGGCACCCCGGTTTACGTC. It translates to CAIGPFLGTPVYV.

The chain recombines TRBV18 with TRBJ1-2, with 8 bases lining up with TRBD1. Unmatched junction bases numbered 4, after V lost 1 base and J lost 3 bases. CDR3 length: 15 residues. The germline gives CDR1 KGHSH, CDR2 LQKENI. The CDR3: CASSPLGQGDYGYTF. CDR3 coding DNA: TGTGCCAGCTCACCACTCGGACAGGGAGACTATGGCTACACCTTC.

Many counts were recorded for this clone. The rearrangement uses TRBV2 and TRBJ2-1, with 8 bases fitting TRBD2. This CDR3 has 18 amino acids. V was clipped by 0 bases and J by 3 bases; unmatched bases: 10. The germline gives CDR1 SNHLY, CDR2 FYNNEI. The DNA for the CDR3 is TGTGCCAGCAGTGAAGCCCTTACCCCTAGCGGGCACTACAATGAGCAGTTCTTC. Its protein product is CASSEALTPSGHYNEQFF.

Comment on this clone: Lacking the conserved final phenylalanine or tryptophan, this CDR3 likely reflects a read error. It is unclear where the CDR3 begins or ends on the DNA, so no DNA is shown, and the CDR3 is as TCRdb lists it. The chain combines TRBV21-1 with TRBJ2-7; the table assigns TRBD1, which was not confirmed against the DNA. TRBV21-1 constitutes a pseudogene. The CDR3 extends over 9 residues, inclusive of both ends. The CDR3 loop reads CASSTTGFI.

This clone has only one observation. The rearrangement links TRBV6-5 to TRBJ2-2, with 7 bases identical to TRBD2. The CDR3 extends over 16 amino acids. With V trimmed by 0 bases and J by 5 bases, 6 bases remained unmatched. Germline V gene data show CDR1 as MNHEY and CDR2 as SVGAGI. CDR3 sequence reads: CASSYSISSGTGELFF. The CDR3 DNA is TGTGCCAGCAGTTACTCGATCAGTAGCGGGACCGGGGAGCTGTTTTTT.

The rearrangement uses TRBV6-1 and TRBJ2-2, with D perhaps assigned TRBD1 or TRBD2 (5 bases each). Trimming left V 7 bases short and J 6 bases short, with 18 bases between. The CDR3 contains 15 residues. CDR1 is MNHNS, CDR2 SASEGT, per germline. The CDR3 DNA is TGTGCCAGCATTTCGGGACCGAGTCGATCCGGGGAGCTGTTTTTT. Translating gives CASISGPSRSGELFF.

CDR3 coding DNA: TGTGCCAGCAGCTTGGCACCGGGACAAAAGAACACTGAAGCTTTCTTT. Encoded protein: CASSLAPGQKNTEAFF. The chain couples TRBV7-6 to TRBJ1-1; D is perhaps TRBD1 (6 bases). The V gene's germline CDR1 is SGHVS and CDR2 FNYEAQ. This CDR3 has 16 residues. Trimming left V 3 bases short and J 1 base short, with 15 bases between.

V usage is TRBV28 and J usage is TRBJ1-2, with a possible D match to TRBD1 (5 bases). The CDR3 has 17 residues. Per the germline V gene, CDR1 is MDHEN and CDR2 is SYDVKM. Trimming pared 4 bases from V and 0 bases from J, leaving 18 bases between. CDR3 coding DNA: TGTGCCAGCAGTTGGCTCCAGCCAGGGACGGCTAACTATGGCTACACCTTC. Protein sequence: CASSWLQPGTANYGYTF.

This rearrangement joins TRBV28 to TRBJ2-1; 7 bases match TRBD1. CDR1 and CDR2 (germline): MDHEN, SYDVKM. With V trimmed by 5 bases and J by 4 bases, 11 bases remained unmatched. The CDR3 contains 16 residues. In DNA, the CDR3 is TGTGCCAGCAGTGAAGGGGGCGGCAGCCGTTACAATGAGCAGTTCTTC. It codes for CASSEGGGSRYNEQFF.

The chain joins TRBV29-1 to TRBJ1-1, with TRBD1 identical over 8 bases. J was trimmed by 4 bases and V by 5 bases; bases with no gene match: 15. CDR3 length equals 16 residues. Germline CDR1 SQVTM, CDR2 ANQGSEA. CDR3: CSVHRDRPGRGTEAFF. The CDR3 DNA follows: TGCAGCGTTCATAGGGACAGGCCGGGGAGAGGCACTGAAGCTTTCTTT.

V usage is TRBV15 and J usage is TRBJ1-2; D unresolved. Between the trimmed V and J ends, which lost 0 bases and 6 bases, there was a span of 8 bases. Germline values: CDR1 LNHNV, CDR2 YYDKDF (reference sequence). The CDR3 runs 13 residues. The CDR3 nucleotides are TGTGCCACCAGCAGAGATGGGGTGGATGGCTACACCTTC. Residues: CATSRDGVDGYTF.

The table lists this clone with a few counts. The V gene is TRBV6-1, the J gene TRBJ1-2, with no clear D. The V end was cut by 8 bases, the J end by 0 bases, with 7 bases between. The germline CDR1 and CDR2 sequences are MNHNS and SASEGT. The CDR3 covers 12 residues. The CDR3 region is CASQGPNYGYTF. The CDR3 DNA reads as TGTGCCAGCCAAGGACCTAACTATGGCTACACCTTC.

This clone was seen at least ten times. In nucleotides, the CDR3 is TGTGCCAGCAGTTTACGGGTGATGGGAAACCAAGAGACCCAGTACTTC. It encodes CASSLRVMGNQETQYF. The rearrangement links TRBV28 to TRBJ2-5, with no clear D. The CDR3 loop spans 16 amino acids. Trimming pared 2 bases from V and 0 bases from J, leaving 13 bases between. Germline V gene data show CDR1 as MDHEN and CDR2 as SYDVKM.

The V gene is TRBV15, the J gene TRBJ1-2; no reliable D call. The CDR3 sequence is 12 residues long. The germline V gene has CDR1 LNHNV and CDR2 YYDKDF (reference sequence). The V end was cut by 0 bases, the J end by 8 bases, with 7 bases between. The CDR3 sequence is CATSRDLHGYTF. Here the CDR3 DNA reads TGTGCCACCAGCAGAGACCTCCACGGCTACACCTTC. The complete variable domain, with remaining parts taken from reference TRBV15 and TRBJ1-2, reads DAMVIQNPRYQVTQFGKPVTLSCSQTLNHNVMYWYQQKSSQAPKLLFHYYDKDFNNEADTPDNFQSRRPNTSFCFLDIRSPGLGDTAMYLCATSRDLHGYTFGSGTRLTVV.

J is TRBJ2-2 and V is TRBV19; tentatively, D is TRBD1 or TRBD2 (5 bases each). Trimming cost V 3 bases and J 4 bases, with 12 bases left between them. This CDR3 contains 15 residues. CDR1 is LNHDA, CDR2 SQIVND, per germline (reference sequence). CDR3 in DNA: TGTGCCAGTAGTATCGTCTCCGGGGCCACCGGGGAGCTGTTTTTT. This codes for CASSIVSGATGELFF.